The rows below give T cell receptor beta chains drawn from one sample of a study of T cells in Graves' hyperthyroidism and ophthalmopathy. One entry per CDR3 protein results from TCRdb running MiXCR on the multiplex PCR reads. The sample carries roughly 800,000 distinct CDR3 sequences, roughly 37% recorded once. Sequenced material: blood. These TCRs come from a man younger than 35 with Graves' hyperthyroidism. The CDR3 runs from the conserved cysteine through the conserved F or W. Each record gives: clone size, J gene, V gene, D gene, CDR3 DNA, CDR3 protein. D genes are given only for firm matches. Where a row states a size, it is once, few, many or the class of an expanded clone; other rows omit it.

many	TRBJ1-2	TRBV29-1	.	TGCAGCGTTGGGGCAGGGGTCCCCTATGGCTACACCTTC	CSVGAGVPYGYTF
.	TRBJ1-4	TRBV7-2	.	TGTGCCAGCAGCTTAGGGGGGGGGCTGGCTGAAAAACTGTTTTTT	CASSLGGGLAEKLFF
.	TRBJ2-6	TRBV29-1	.	TGCAGCGTTGTGGGGGACGGTGGGATGAACACTGAAGCTTTC	CSVVGDGGMNTEAF
many	TRBJ1-5	TRBV24-1	.	TGTGCCACCAGTGACACCAGGATGGGGAGCAATCAGCCCCAGCATTTT	CATSDTRMGSNQPQHF
many	TRBJ2-2	TRBV5-1	.	TGCGCCAGCAGCCCGGACGGATCGAACACCGGGGAGCTGTTTTTT	CASSPDGSNTGELFF
.	TRBJ2-7	TRBV7-9	TRBD1	TGTGCCAGCACCAGAGAACGACAGGGCTACGAGCAGTACTTC	CASTRERQGYEQYF
.	TRBJ2-7	TRBV10-3	.	TGTGCCAGCAGTTTCCCGATTTCCGACGAGCAGTACTTC	CASSFPISDEQYF
few	TRBJ1-1	TRBV20-1	.	TGCAGTGCTAGAATCCGGCGTGAGATGGGCGAGGTGAACACTGAAGCTTTCTTT	CSARIRREMGEVNTEAFF
many	TRBJ2-2	TRBV29-1	.	TGCAGCGTTTCCGGGGCGAACACCGGGGAGCTGTTTTTT	CSVSGANTGELFF
.	TRBJ1-2	TRBV25-1	.	TGTGCCAGCAGCAGGGGTGGAATTAGGTATGGCTACACCTTC	CASSRGGIRYGYTF
many	TRBJ1-1	TRBV19	TRBD1	TGTGCCAGTAGGGACACGGACAGGGTAGGAACTGAAGCTTTCTTT	CASRDTDRVGTEAFF
many	TRBJ2-2	TRBV7-9	.	TGTGCCAGCAGCTCCTTGCCGAACACCGGGGAGCTGTTTTTT	CASSSLPNTGELFF
.	TRBJ2-5	TRBV25-1	TRBD1	TGTGCCAGCAGTCCCTCTCAGGGGGCAAAGACCCAGTACTTC	CASSPSQGAKTQYF
.	TRBJ2-6	TRBV7-9	TRBD1	TGTGCCAGCAGCTTAGAAGGGGGCGCACCCGGGGCCAACGTCCTGACTTTC	CASSLEGGAPGANVLTF
few	TRBJ1-1	TRBV7-3	.	TGTGCCAGCAGCTTAACAGACGGACCGAACACTGAAGCTTTCTTT	CASSLTDGPNTEAFF
many	TRBJ2-5	TRBV20-1	TRBD2	TGCAGTGCTAGAGATCTGACTAGCGGGGGGGAGACCCAGTACTTC	CSARDLTSGGETQYF
many	TRBJ1-2	TRBV29-1	TRBD1	TGCAGCGATGGGACAGGGAGCGGCTACACCTTC	CSDGTGSGYTF
many	TRBJ1-1	TRBV29-1	TRBD1	TGCAGCGTCCCGACAGGGCGGAACACTGAAGCTTTCTTT	CSVPTGRNTEAFF
.	TRBJ1-1	TRBV12-3/TRBV12-4	TRBD1	TGTGCCAGCAGTCCCCAGGGGGTGGGGAACACTGAAGCTTTCTTT	CASSPQGVGNTEAFF
many	TRBJ1-3	TRBV7-2	.	TGTGCCAGCAGCCCAAGCACAGCAAGCTCTGGAAACACCATATATTTT	CASSPSTASSGNTIYF
.	TRBJ1-2	TRBV10-3	.	TGTGCCAGCAGCCTCGGGCTCGGGGCGAACTATGGCTACACCTTC	CASSLGLGANYGYTF
.	TRBJ2-7	TRBV5-1	.	TGCGCCAGCAGCTTGGCCAGGGAAGGACTTACTTACGAGCAGTACTTC	CASSLAREGLTYEQYF
many	TRBJ1-1	TRBV7-9	.	TGTGCCAGCAGCCGGGAAGCTTTCTTT	CASSREAFF
many	TRBJ1-2	TRBV29-1	.	TGCAGCGTCCAAAGAGGCAGTCAAGGCTACACCTTC	CSVQRGSQGYTF
.	TRBJ2-2	TRBV12-3/TRBV12-4	TRBD2	TGTGCCAGCAGCTTACTAGCGGGGCAAGTCGGGGAGCTGTTTTTT	CASSLLAGQVGELFF
many	TRBJ2-6	TRBV2	.	TGTGCCAGCAAAAGGACAGAGATCTCTGGGGCCAACGTCCTGACTTTC	CASKRTEISGANVLTF
many	TRBJ1-1	TRBV7-9	TRBD1	TGTGCCAGCAGCCCCCAGGGGGCTGGAAGCACTGAAGCTTTCTTT	CASSPQGAGSTEAFF
many	TRBJ1-5	TRBV19	.	TGTGCCAGTAGTATCGGTCAACCGGTCGTCTATCAGCCCCAGCATTTT	CASSIGQPVVYQPQHF
many	TRBJ1-1	TRBV12-3/TRBV12-4	.	TGTGCCAGCAGCCCGGTCGGTCGCTCGAACACTGAAGCTTTCTTT	CASSPVGRSNTEAFF
.	TRBJ2-7	TRBV5-5	.	TGTGCCAGCAGCTTGGAGCCAACCGTTCCCTACGAGCAGTACTTC	CASSLEPTVPYEQYF
.	TRBJ2-2	TRBV7-9	.	TGTGCCAGCGGCGGGGGCAAAGTGAACACCGGGGAGCTGTTTTTT	CASGGGKVNTGELFF